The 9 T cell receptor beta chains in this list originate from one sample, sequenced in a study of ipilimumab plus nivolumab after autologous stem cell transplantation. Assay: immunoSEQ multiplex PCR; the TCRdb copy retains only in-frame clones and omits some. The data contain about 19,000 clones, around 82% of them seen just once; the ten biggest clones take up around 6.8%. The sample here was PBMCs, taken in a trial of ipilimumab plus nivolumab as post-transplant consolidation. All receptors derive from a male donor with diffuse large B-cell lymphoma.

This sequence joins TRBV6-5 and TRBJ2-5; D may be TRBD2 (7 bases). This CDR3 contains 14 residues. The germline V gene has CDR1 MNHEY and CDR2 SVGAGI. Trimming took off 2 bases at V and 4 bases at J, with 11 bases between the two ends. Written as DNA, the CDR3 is TGTGCCAGCAGTTACACGCGGGGGCGAGAGACCCAGTACTTC. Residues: CASSYTRGRETQYF.

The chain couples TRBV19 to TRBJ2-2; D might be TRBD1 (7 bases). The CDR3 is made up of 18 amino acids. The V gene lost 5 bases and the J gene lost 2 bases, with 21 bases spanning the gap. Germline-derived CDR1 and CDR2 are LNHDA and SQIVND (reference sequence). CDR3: CASSRGTALTTNTGELFF. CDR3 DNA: TGTGCCAGTAGTCGGGGGACAGCCCTAACAACTAACACCGGGGAGCTGTTTTTT.

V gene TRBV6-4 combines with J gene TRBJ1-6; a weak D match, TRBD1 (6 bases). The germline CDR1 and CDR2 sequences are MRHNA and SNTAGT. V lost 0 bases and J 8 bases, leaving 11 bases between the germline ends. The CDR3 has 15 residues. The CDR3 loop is CASSDSGGAHSPLHF. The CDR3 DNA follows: TGTGCCAGCAGTGACTCGGGGGGGGCCCATTCACCCCTCCACTTT.

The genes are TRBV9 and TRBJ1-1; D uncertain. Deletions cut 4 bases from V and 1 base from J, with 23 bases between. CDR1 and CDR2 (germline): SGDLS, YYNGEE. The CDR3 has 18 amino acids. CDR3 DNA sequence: TGTGCCAGCAGCTCACCTACCTGGCGTCAAGACGGGAACACTGAAGCTTTCTTT. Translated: CASSSPTWRQDGNTEAFF.

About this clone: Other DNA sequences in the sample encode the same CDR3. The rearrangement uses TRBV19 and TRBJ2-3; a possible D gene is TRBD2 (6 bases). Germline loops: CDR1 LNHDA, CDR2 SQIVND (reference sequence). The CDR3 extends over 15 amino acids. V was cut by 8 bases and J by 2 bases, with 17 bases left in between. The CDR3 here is CASAGLGTYTDTQYF. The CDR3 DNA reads TGTGCCAGTGCGGGACTCGGGACCTACACAGATACGCAGTATTTT.

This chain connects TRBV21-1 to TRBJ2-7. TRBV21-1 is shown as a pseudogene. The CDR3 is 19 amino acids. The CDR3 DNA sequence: TGTGCCAGCAGCAAAGTTTGGAGTAGGACCCCGAACGGCTCCTACGAGCAGTACTTC. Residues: CASSKVWSRTPNGSYEQYF.

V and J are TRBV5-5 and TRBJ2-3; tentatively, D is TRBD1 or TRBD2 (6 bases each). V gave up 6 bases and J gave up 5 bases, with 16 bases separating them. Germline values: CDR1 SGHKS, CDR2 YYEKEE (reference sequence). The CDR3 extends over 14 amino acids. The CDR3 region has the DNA TGTGCCAGCACCCCCCGAGGGGGGCAAGATACGCAGTATTTT. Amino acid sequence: CASTPRGGQDTQYF. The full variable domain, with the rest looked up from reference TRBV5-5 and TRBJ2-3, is DAGVTQSPTHLIKTRGQQVTLRCSPISGHKSVSWYQQVLGQGPQFIFQYYEKEERGRGNFPDRFSARQFPNYSSELNVNALLLGDSALYLCASTPRGGQDTQYFGPGTRLTVL.

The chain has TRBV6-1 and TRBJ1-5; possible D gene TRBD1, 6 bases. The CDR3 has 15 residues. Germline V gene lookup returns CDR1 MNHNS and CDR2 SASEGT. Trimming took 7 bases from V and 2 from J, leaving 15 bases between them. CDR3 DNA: TGTGCCAGCACCAAAGACAGGTCGGGCAATCAGCCCCAGCATTTT. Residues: CASTKDRSGNQPQHF.

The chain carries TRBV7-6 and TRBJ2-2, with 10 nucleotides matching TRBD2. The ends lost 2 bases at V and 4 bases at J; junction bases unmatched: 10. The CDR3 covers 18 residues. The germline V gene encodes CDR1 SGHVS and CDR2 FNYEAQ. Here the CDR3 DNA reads TGTGCCAGCAGCTTACTGGCTAGCGGGGGCCTACCCACCGGGGAGCTGTTTTTT. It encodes CASSLLASGGLPTGELFF.